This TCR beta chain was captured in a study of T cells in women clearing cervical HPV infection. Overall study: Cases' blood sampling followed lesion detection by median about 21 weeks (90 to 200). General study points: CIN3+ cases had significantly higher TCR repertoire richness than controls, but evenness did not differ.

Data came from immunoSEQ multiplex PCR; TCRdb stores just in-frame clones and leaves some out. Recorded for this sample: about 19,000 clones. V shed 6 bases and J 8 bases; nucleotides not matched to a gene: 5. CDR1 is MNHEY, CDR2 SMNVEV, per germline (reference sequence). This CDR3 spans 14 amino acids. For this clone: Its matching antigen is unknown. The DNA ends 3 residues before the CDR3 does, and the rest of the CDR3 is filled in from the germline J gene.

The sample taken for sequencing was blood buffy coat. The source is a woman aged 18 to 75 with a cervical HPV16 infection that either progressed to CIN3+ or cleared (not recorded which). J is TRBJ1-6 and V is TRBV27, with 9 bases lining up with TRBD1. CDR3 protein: CASRGTGMDSPLHF. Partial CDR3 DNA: TGTGCCAGCAGAGGGACAGGGATGGATTCACCC.